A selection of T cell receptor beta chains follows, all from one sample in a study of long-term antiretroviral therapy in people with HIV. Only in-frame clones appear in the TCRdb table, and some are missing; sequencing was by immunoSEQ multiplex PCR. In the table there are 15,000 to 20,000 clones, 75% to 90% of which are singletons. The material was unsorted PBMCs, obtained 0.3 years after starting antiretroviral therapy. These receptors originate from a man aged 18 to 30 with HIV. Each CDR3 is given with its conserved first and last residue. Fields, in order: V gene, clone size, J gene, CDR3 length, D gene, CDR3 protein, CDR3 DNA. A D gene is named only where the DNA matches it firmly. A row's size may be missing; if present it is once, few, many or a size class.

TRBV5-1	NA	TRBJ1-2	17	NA	CASSSTGTTLTTYGYTF	TGCGCCAGCAGCTCAACAGGGACGACCCTCACGACCTATGGCTACACCTTC
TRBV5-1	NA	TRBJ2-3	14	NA	CASSLDLSTDTQYF	TGCGCCAGCAGCTTGGACCTCAGCACAGATACGCAGTATTTT
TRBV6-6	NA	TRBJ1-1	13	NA	CASILSALTEAFF	TGTGCCAGCATCCTTTCCGCCTTGACTGAAGCTTTCTTT
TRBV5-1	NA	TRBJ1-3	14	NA	CASRDGFSGNTIYF	TGCGCCAGCAGAGATGGTTTCTCTGGAAACACCATATATTTT
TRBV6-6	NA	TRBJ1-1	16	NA	CASSYSLGARNTEAFF	TGTGCCAGCAGTTACTCTTTAGGGGCCCGAAACACTGAAGCTTTCTTT
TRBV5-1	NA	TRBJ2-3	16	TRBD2	CASSLLAGESTDTQYF	TGCGCCAGCAGCTTGCTAGCGGGGGAGAGCACAGATACGCAGTATTTT
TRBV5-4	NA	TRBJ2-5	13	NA	CASSLPSSETQYF	TGTGCCAGCAGCTTGCCTAGCTCAGAGACCCAGTACTTC
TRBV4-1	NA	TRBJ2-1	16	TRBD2	CASSRLLAGDNNEQFF	TGCGCCAGCAGCCGCCTTCTAGCGGGGGACAACAATGAGCAGTTCTTC
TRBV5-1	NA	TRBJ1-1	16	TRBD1	CASSHRDRGIGTEAFF	TGCGCCAGCAGCCACCGGGACAGGGGAATTGGCACTGAAGCTTTCTTT
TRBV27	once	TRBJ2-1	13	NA	CASSFRASNEQFF	TGTGCCAGCAGTTTTAGAGCCTCCAATGAGCAGTTCTTC
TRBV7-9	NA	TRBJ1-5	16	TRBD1	CASSLVGTGGYQPQHF	TGTGCCAGCAGCTTAGTGGGGACAGGGGGTTATCAGCCCCAACATTTT
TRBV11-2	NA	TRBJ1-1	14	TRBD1	CASSAGTGVTEAFF	TGTGCCAGCAGCGCCGGGACAGGGGTCACTGAAGCTTTCTTT
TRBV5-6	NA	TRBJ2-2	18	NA	CASSLLGHGFANTGELFF	TGTGCCAGCAGCCTCCTCGGACACGGGTTCGCGAACACCGGGGAGCTGTTTTTT
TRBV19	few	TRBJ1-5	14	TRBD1	CASNRGQVNQPQHF	TGTGCCAGTAACAGGGGACAGGTTAATCAGCCCCAGCATTTT
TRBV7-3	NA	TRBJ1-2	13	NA	CASSLSGGGGYTF	TGTGCCAGCAGCCTCTCTGGGGGTGGTGGCTACACCTTC
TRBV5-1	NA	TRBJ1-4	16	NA	CASSPSTATLNEKLFF	TGCGCCAGCAGCCCCTCGACCGCTACACTGAATGAAAAACTGTTTTTT
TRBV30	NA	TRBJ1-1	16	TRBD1	CAWSPSGTGINTEAFF	TGTGCCTGGAGTCCCTCCGGGACAGGGATAAACACTGAAGCTTTCTTT
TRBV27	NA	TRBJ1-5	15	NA	CASSWSLGGNQPQHF	TGTGCCAGCAGTTGGAGTCTCGGGGGCAATCAGCCCCAGCATTTT
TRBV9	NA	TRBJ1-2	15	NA	CASRPLGGTNYGYTF	TGTGCCAGCAGACCGTTGGGAGGCACTAACTATGGCTACACCTTC
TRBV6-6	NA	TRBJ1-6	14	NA	CASSYQLLNSPLHF	TGTGCCAGCAGTTACCAGCTGTTGAATTCACCCCTCCACTTT
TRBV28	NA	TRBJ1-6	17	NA	CASSQTGWSSYNSPLHF	TGTGCCAGCAGTCAAACAGGGTGGTCCTCCTATAATTCACCCCTCCACTTT
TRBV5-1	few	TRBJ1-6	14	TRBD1	CASSSTGDNSPLHF	TGCGCCAGCAGCTCAACAGGGGATAATTCACCCCTCCACTTT
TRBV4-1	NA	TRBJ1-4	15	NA	CASSHYSPTNEKLFF	TGCGCCAGCAGCCACTACAGCCCAACTAATGAAAAACTGTTTTTT
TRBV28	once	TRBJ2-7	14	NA	CASSSRPSPYEQYF	TGTGCCAGCAGTTCACGACCTTCCCCCTACGAGCAGTACTTC
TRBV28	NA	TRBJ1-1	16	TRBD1	CASSLFPGQLNTEAFF	TGTGCCAGCAGTCTCTTTCCGGGACAGCTGAACACTGAAGCTTTCTTT
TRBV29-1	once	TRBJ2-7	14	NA	CSVKGGRVTYEQYF	TGCAGCGTAAAAGGGGGGAGAGTGACCTACGAGCAGTACTTC
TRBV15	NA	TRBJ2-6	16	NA	CATSRDLDSGANVLTF	TGTGCCACCAGCAGAGATTTGGACTCTGGGGCCAACGTCCTGACTTTC
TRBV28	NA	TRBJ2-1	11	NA	CASSFHNEQFF	TGTGCCAGCAGTTTCCACAATGAGCAGTTCTTC
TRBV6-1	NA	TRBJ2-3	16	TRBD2	CASSAYSGGAEDTQYF	TGTGCCAGCAGTGCGTATAGCGGGGGGGCAGAAGATACGCAGTATTTT
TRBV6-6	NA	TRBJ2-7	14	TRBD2	CASSVAGAVYEQYF	TGTGCCAGCAGTGTAGCGGGGGCCGTCTACGAGCAGTACTTC
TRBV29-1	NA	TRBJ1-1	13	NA	CSGVVGDRTEAFF	TGCAGCGGGGTGGTAGGGGATCGGACTGAAGCTTTCTTT
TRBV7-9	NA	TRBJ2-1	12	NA	CASSLGGDEQFF	TGTGCCAGCAGCTTAGGCGGGGATGAGCAGTTCTTC
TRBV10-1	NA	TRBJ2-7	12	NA	CASSDNSYEQYF	TGCGCCAGCAGTGATAACAGCTACGAGCAGTACTTC
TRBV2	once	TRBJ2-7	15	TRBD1	CASSSATGGTYEQYF	TGTGCCAGCAGCTCCGCGACAGGGGGAACGTACGAGCAGTACTTC
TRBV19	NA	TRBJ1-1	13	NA	CASSIGQNTEAFF	TGTGCCAGTAGTATAGGACAGAACACTGAAGCTTTCTTT
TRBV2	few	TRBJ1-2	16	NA	CASRAIRRLSNYGYTF	TGTGCCAGCAGAGCTATACGACGACTTTCTAACTATGGCTACACCTTC
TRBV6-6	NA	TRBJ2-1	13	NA	CASSPHPLDEQFF	TGTGCCAGCAGCCCACACCCCCTTGATGAGCAGTTCTTC
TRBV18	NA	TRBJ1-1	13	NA	CASSRIEPAEAFF	TGTGCCAGCTCGCGCATCGAACCGGCGGAAGCTTTCTTT
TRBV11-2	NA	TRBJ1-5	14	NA	CASSLQGDNQPQHF	TGTGCCAGCAGCTTACAGGGTGACAATCAGCCCCAGCATTTT
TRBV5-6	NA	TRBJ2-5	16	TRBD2	CASSLGGRGGRETQYF	TGTGCCAGCAGCTTAGGCGGGCGGGGGGGCCGAGAGACCCAGTACTTC
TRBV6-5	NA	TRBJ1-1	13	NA	CASSYRGLGEAFF	TGTGCCAGCAGTTACCGTGGCTTGGGAGAAGCTTTCTTT
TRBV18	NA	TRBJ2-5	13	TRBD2	CASSPGLEETQYF	TGTGCCAGCTCACCAGGACTAGAAGAGACCCAGTACTTC
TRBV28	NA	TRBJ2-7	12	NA	CASSFLGGEQYF	TGTGCCAGCAGTTTTCTTGGGGGCGAGCAGTACTTC
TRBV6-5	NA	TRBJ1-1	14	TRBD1	CASSLGQANTEAFF	TGTGCCAGCAGTCTGGGACAGGCGAACACTGAAGCTTTCTTT
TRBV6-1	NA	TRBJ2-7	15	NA	CASSEPQSTASEQYF	TGTGCCAGCAGTGAACCCCAGTCGACGGCGTCCGAGCAGTACTTC
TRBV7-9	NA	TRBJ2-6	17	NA	CASRGTAGSVGANVLTF	TGTGCCAGCAGAGGGACAGCGGGTAGTGTCGGGGCCAACGTCCTGACTTTC